This note documents a single T cell receptor (beta chain) sequence. What it binds is unknown. The immunoSEQ assay was v3.0, run at survey level. Only in-frame clones appear in the TCRdb table, and some are missing; sequencing was by immunoSEQ multiplex PCR. Of over 25,000 clones listed, roughly 97% were seen once; the top ten hold 1.5% to 2%. The source of the sample is a study of long-term antiretroviral therapy in people with HIV. Study-wide results and limits: ART-treated samples gained diversity yet remained below transplant donor controls.

Donors needed at least one pre-ART PBMC sample plus at least two post-ART samples. Everyone in the study who had HIV was treated in the United States. CDR3 length equals 15 residues. V was trimmed by 5 bases and J by 3 bases, leaving 16 bases between them. CDR1 is SGHTA, CDR2 FQGTGA, per germline. This TCR was recovered from a man in his thirties or forties with HIV. This chain joins TRBV7-3 and TRBJ2-5, with a weak D call TRBD2 (6 bases). The source material was unsorted PBMCs, sampled 7.6 years after starting antiretroviral therapy. CDR3 coding DNA: TGTGCCAGCAGCCCTCACGGCAGGAGGGAAGAGACCCAGTACTTC. Its protein product is CASSPHGRREETQYF.